The rows below give T cell receptor beta chains drawn from one sample of a study of blood T cell repertoires in COVID-19. Produced via immunoSEQ multiplex PCR; TCRdb's table is partial and in-frame only. In the table there are 70,000 to 85,000 clones, around 82% of which are singletons. Input material: peripheral blood. Source of these receptors: a man in his fifties or sixties with acute or convalescent COVID-19. Both conserved end residues are part of each CDR3. Fields, in order: D gene, J gene, V gene, clone size, CDR3 DNA, CDR3 protein. D genes are given only for firm matches. Size tells how often a clone was seen (once, few, many) or the class of an expanded clone, and some rows leave it out.

d_call: -
j_call: TRBJ1-1
v_call: TRBV4-1
clone_size: -
cdr3_nt: TGCGCCAGCAGCGACTACAGGGACACTGAAGCTTTCTTT
cdr3_aa: CASSDYRDTEAFF

d_call: -
j_call: TRBJ1-5
v_call: TRBV7-2
clone_size: -
cdr3_nt: TGTGCCAGCAGCTATTCAGTTGTGGGCAATCAGCCCCAGCATTTT
cdr3_aa: CASSYSVVGNQPQHF

d_call: TRBD1
j_call: TRBJ1-5
v_call: TRBV18
clone_size: -
cdr3_nt: TGTGCCAGCTCCTTCAACCAGGGGGACAGGAATCAGCCCCAGCATTTT
cdr3_aa: CASSFNQGDRNQPQHF

d_call: -
j_call: TRBJ1-1
v_call: TRBV7-9
clone_size: -
cdr3_nt: TGTGCCAGCAGCGGGAGGCAGATGAACACTGAAGCTTTCTTT
cdr3_aa: CASSGRQMNTEAFF

d_call: -
j_call: TRBJ1-3
v_call: TRBV9
clone_size: -
cdr3_nt: TGTGCCAGCAGCGTAGGGGAGCCCATAGCGTACTCTGGAAACACCATATATTTT
cdr3_aa: CASSVGEPIAYSGNTIYF

d_call: TRBD1
j_call: TRBJ1-1
v_call: TRBV7-2
clone_size: -
cdr3_nt: TGTGCCAGCAGCTATCAGGGGGGGAACACTGAAGCTTTCTTT
cdr3_aa: CASSYQGGNTEAFF

d_call: TRBD2
j_call: TRBJ2-3
v_call: TRBV7-2
clone_size: -
cdr3_nt: TGTGCCAGCAGCGGGGGCGGGAGGGCACTTACGCAGTATTTT
cdr3_aa: CASSGGGRALTQYF

d_call: -
j_call: TRBJ1-2
v_call: TRBV6-5
clone_size: -
cdr3_nt: TGTGCCAGCAGACTGGGACAAGCCTATGGCTACACCTTC
cdr3_aa: CASRLGQAYGYTF

d_call: TRBD1
j_call: TRBJ1-1
v_call: TRBV5-1
clone_size: -
cdr3_nt: TGCGCCAGCAGCTTGGCCGGGACAGGGGCTGAAGCTTTCTTT
cdr3_aa: CASSLAGTGAEAFF

d_call: TRBD1
j_call: TRBJ1-1
v_call: TRBV19
clone_size: once
cdr3_nt: TGTGCCAGTAGTAAGATGGGACAGGTCATGAACACTGAAGCTTTCTTT
cdr3_aa: CASSKMGQVMNTEAFF

d_call: -
j_call: TRBJ1-5
v_call: TRBV18
clone_size: -
cdr3_nt: TGTGCCAGCTCACCTATCTCGGGGGGCGGGGATCAGCCCCAGCATTTT
cdr3_aa: CASSPISGGGDQPQHF

d_call: -
j_call: TRBJ1-5
v_call: TRBV9
clone_size: -
cdr3_nt: TGTGCCAGCAGCGTAGATCTGAATCAGCCCCAGCATTTT
cdr3_aa: CASSVDLNQPQHF

d_call: TRBD1
j_call: TRBJ1-4
v_call: TRBV5-8
clone_size: -
cdr3_nt: TGTGCCAGCAGCAGTACTCCAGGGGGCTCTGGAGAAAAACTGTTTTTT
cdr3_aa: CASSSTPGGSGEKLFF